This T cell receptor (beta chain) was observed in a study of shared clonotypes between healthy human individuals. General observations from the study: Sample collection involved blood only; tissue repertoires are likely different. In having few donors, the study represented limited genetic and exposure-history diversity.

Points on this clone: Its antigen is as yet unknown.

Germline V CDR1 and CDR2: SNHLY, FYNNEI. This CDR3 has 13 amino acids. The V end was cut by 6 bases, the J end by 1 base, with 9 bases between. TCRdb keeps only in-frame clones here, not all; method: immunoSEQ multiplex PCR. This sample has some 1,100,000 clones, with roughly 74% found just once. Into CD45RA+ naive and CD45RA-negative memory subsets, the CD4+ cells were split. The receptor was derived from a man aged 18 to 35 in good health. Some clones in this sample may be carry-over from other donors' samples. Sequences were obtained from memory CD4+ T cells from PBMCs. Subset in this sample: CD45RA-negative fraction. V usage is TRBV2 and J usage is TRBJ1-1; D is unclear. CDR3 residues: CASRARGNTEAFF. Written as DNA, the CDR3 is TGTGCCAGCAGGGCCAGAGGGAACACTGAAGCTTTCTTT.